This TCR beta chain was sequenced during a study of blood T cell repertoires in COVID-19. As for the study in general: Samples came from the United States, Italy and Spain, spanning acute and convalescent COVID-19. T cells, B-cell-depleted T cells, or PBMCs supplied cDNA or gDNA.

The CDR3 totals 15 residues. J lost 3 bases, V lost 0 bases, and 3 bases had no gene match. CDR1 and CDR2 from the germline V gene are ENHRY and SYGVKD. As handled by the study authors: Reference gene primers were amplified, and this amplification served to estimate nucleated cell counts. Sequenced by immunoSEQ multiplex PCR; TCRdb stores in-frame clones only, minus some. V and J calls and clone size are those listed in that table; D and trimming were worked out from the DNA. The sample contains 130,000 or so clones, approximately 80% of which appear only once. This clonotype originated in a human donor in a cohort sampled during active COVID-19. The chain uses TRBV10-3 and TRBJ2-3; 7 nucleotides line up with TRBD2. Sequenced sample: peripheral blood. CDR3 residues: CAISESNGRTDTQYF. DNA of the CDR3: TGTGCCATCAGTGAGTCGAACGGGAGGACAGATACGCAGTATTTT.